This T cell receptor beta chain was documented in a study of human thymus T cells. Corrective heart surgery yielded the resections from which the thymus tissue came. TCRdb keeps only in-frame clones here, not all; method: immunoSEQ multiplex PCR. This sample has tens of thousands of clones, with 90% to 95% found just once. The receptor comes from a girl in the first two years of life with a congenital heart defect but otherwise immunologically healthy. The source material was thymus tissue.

CDR3 in DNA: TGTGCCAGCAGCTTAAGGGGCCCTGGAAACACCATATATTTT. It codes for CASSLRGPGNTIYF. The chain uses TRBV5-6 and TRBJ1-3; tentative D call: TRBD1 (5 bases). V shed 2 bases and J shed 2 bases, with 8 bases lying between them. This CDR3 comprises 14 residues. Germline V gives CDR1 SGHDT, CDR2 YYEEEE.